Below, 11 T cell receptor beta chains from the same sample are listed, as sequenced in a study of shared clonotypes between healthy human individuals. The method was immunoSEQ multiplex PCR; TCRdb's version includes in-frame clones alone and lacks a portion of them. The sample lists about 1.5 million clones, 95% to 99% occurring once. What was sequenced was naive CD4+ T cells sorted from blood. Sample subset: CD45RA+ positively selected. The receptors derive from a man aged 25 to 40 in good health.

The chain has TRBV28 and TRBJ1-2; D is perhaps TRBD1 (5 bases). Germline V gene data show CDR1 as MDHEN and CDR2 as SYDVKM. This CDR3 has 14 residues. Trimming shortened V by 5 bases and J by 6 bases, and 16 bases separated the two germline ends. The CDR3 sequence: CASSLPGRPDGYTF. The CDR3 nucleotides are TGTGCCAGCAGTCTACCGGGACGACCAGATGGCTACACCTTC.

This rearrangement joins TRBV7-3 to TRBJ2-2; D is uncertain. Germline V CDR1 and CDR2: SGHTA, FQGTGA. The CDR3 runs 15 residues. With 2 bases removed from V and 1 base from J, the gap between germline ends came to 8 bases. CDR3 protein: CASSLYERNTGELFF. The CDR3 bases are TGTGCCAGCAGCTTATACGAGCGGAACACCGGGGAGCTGTTTTTT.

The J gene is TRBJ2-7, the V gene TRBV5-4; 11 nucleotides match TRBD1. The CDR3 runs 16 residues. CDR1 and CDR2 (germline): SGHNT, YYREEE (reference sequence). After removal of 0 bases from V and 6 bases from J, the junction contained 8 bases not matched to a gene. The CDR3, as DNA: TGTGCCAGCAGCTTGGCTCATGGACAGGGGGCAGGCGAGCAGTACTTC. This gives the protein CASSLAHGQGAGEQYF. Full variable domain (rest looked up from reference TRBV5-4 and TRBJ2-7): ETGVTQSPTHLIKTRGQQVTLRCSSQSGHNTVSWYQQALGQGPQFIFQYYREEENGRGNFPPRFSGLQFPNYSSELNVNALELDDSALYLCASSLAHGQGAGEQYFGPGTRLTVT.

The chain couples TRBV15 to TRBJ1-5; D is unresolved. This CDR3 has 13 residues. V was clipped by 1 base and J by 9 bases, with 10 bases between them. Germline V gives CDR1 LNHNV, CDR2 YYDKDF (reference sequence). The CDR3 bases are TGTGCCACCAGCAGAGTGAAGCAAGGGCCCCAGCATTTT. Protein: CATSRVKQGPQHF. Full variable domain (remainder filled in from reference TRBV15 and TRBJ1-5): DAMVIQNPRYQVTQFGKPVTLSCSQTLNHNVMYWYQQKSSQAPKLLFHYYDKDFNNEADTPDNFQSRRPNTSFCFLDIRSPGLGDTAMYLCATSRVKQGPQHFGDGTRLSIL.

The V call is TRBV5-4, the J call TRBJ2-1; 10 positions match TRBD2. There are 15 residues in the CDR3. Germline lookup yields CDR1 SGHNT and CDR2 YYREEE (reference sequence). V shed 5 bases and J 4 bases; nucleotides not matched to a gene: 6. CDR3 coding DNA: TGTGCCAGCAGTACTAGCGGGGACTTTTACAATGAGCAGTTCTTC. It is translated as CASSTSGDFYNEQFF.

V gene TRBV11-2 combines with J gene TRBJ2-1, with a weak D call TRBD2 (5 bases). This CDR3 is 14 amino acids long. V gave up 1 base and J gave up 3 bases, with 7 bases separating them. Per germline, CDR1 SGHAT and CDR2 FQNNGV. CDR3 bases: TGTGCCAGCAGCTTAGTGGCGGGCTACAATGAGCAGTTCTTC. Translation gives CASSLVAGYNEQFF. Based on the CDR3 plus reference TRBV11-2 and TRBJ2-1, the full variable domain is EAGVAQSPRYKIIEKRQSVAFWCNPISGHATLYWYQQILGQGPKLLIQFQNNGVVDDSQLPKDRFSAERLKGVDSTLKIQPAKLEDSAVYLCASSLVAGYNEQFFGPGTRLTVL.

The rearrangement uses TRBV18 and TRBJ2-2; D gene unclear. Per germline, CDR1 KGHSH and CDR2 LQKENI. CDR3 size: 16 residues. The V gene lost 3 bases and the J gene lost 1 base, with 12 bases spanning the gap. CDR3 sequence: CASSPRPYRNTGELFF. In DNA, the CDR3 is TGTGCCAGCTCACCCAGGCCTTATCGGAACACCGGGGAGCTGTTTTTT. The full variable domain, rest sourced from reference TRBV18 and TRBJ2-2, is NAGVMQNPRHLVRRRGQEARLRCSPMKGHSHVYWYRQLPEEGLKFMVYLQKENIIDESGMPKERFSAEFPKEGPSILRIQQVVRGDSAAYFCASSPRPYRNTGELFFGEGSRLTVL.

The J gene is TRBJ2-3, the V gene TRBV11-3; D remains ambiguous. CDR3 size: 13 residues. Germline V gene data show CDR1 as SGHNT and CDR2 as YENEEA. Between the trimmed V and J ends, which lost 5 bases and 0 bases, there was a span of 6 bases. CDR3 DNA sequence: TGTGCCAGCAGCGACGGGAGCACAGATACGCAGTATTTT. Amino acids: CASSDGSTDTQYF. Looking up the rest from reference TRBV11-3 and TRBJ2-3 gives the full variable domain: EAGVVQSPRYKIIEKKQPVAFWCNPISGHNTLYWYLQNLGQGPELLIRYENEEAVDDSQLPKDRFSAERLKGVDSTLKIQPAELGDSAVYLCASSDGSTDTQYFGPGTRLTVL.

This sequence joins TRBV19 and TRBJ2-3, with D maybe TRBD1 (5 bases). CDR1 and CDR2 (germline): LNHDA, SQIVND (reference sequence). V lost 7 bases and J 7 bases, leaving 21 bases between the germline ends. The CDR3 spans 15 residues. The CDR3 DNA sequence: TGTGCCAGTAATGGGATAGGGCAGGGAAGGCATACGCAGTATTTT. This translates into CASNGIGQGRHTQYF.

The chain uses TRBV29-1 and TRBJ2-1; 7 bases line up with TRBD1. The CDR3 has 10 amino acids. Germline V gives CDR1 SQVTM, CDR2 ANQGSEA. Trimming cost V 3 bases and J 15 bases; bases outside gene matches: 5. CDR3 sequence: CSVEGTEPFF. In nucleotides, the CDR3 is TGCAGCGTTGAGGGGACAGAACCGTTCTTC.

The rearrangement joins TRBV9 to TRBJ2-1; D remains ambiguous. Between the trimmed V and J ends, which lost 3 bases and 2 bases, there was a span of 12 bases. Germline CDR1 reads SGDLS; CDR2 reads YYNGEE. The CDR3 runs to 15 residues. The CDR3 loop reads CASSAASTTYNEQFF. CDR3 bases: TGTGCCAGCAGCGCCGCCTCGACGACCTACAATGAGCAGTTCTTC.